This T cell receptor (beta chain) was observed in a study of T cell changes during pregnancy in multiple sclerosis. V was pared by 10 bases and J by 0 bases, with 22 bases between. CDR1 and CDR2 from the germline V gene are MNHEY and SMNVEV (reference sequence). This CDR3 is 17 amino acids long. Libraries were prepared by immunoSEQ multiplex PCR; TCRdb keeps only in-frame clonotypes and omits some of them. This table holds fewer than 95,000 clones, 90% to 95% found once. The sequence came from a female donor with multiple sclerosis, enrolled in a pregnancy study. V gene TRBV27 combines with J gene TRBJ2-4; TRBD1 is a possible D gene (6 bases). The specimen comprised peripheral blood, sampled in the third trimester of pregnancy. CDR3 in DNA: TGTGCCAACAGGATGAAGCCCGGGACAATAGCCAAAAACATTCAGTACTTC. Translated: CANRMKPGTIAKNIQYF.